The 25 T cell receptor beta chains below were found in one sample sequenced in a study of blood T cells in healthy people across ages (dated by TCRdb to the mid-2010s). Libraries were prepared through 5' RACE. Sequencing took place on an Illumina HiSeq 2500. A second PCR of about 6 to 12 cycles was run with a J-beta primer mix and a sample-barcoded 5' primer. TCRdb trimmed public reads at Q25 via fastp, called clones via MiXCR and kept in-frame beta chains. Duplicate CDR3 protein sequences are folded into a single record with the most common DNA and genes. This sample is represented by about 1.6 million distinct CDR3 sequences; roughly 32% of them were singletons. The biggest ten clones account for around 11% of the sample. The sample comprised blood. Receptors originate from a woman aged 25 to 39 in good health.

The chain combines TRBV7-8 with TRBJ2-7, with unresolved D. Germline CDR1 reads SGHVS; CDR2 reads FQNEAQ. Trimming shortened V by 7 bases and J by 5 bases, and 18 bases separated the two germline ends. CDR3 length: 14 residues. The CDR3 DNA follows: TGTGCCAGCACCCAAGGTCGATTAGACAACGAGCAGTACTTC. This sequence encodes CASTQGRLDNEQYF. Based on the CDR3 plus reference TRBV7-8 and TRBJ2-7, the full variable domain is GAGVSQSPRYKVAKRGQDVALRCDPISGHVSLFWYQQALGQGPEFLTYFQNEAQLDKSGLPSDRFFAERPEGSVSTLKIQRTQQEDSAVYLCASTQGRLDNEQYFGPGTRLTVT.

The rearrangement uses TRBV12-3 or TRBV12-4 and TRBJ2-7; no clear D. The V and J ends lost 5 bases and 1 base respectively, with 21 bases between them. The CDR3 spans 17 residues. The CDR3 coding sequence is TGTGCCAGCAGTCTTTTCCCCCCGATGGCCCCTTCCTACGAGCAGTACTTC. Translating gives CASSLFPPMAPSYEQYF.

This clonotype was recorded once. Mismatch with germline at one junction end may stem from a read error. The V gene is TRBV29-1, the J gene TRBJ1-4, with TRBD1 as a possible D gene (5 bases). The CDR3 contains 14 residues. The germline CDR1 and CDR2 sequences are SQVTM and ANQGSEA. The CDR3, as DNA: TGCAGCGTTGAAGACGGGGCAACTAATGGAAAACTGTTTTTT. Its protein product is CSVEDGATNGKLFF.

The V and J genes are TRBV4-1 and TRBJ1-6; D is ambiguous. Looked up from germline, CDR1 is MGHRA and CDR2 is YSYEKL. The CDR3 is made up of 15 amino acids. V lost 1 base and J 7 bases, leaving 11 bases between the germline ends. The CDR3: CASSQVLRSNSPLHF. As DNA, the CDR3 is TGCGCCAGCAGCCAAGTACTGCGGAGCAATTCACCCCTCCACTTT.

The CDR3 here is CASGDTCRDTSPVPYEQYF. CDR3 sequence (DNA): TGTGCTAGTGGTGATACGTGCCGGGACACTTCCCCCGTACCCTACGAGCAGTACTTC. This sequence joins TRBV12-5 and TRBJ2-7, with D perhaps TRBD1 (6 bases). The CDR3 has 19 amino acids. V lost 5 bases, J lost 2 bases, and 28 bases lay in between. Per the germline V gene, CDR1 is LGHNT and CDR2 is FRNRAP. Filled out from reference TRBV12-5 and TRBJ2-7, the complete variable domain reads DARVTQTPRHKVTEMGQEVTMRCQPILGHNTVFWYRQTMMQGLELLAYFRNRAPLDDSGMPKDRFSAEMPDATLATLKIQPSEPRDSAVYFCASGDTCRDTSPVPYEQYFGPGTRLTVT.

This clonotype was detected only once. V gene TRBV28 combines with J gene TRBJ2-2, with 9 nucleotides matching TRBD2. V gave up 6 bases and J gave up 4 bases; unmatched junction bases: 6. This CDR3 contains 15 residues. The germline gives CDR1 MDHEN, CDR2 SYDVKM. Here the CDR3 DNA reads TGTGCCAGCAGAACCGGGACTAGCTCCACCGGGGAGCTGTTTTTT. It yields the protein CASRTGTSSTGELFF.

The CDR3 sequence: CSELAGDAINNEQFF. CDR3 sequence (DNA): TGCAGTGAACTAGCGGGGGATGCGATAAACAATGAGCAGTTCTTC. The chain is built from TRBV20-1 and TRBJ2-1; 11 bases are a match to TRBD2. The CDR3 has 15 residues. The V and J ends lost 7 bases and 5 bases, in that order; junction bases with no gene match: 10. The germline V gene has CDR1 DFQATT and CDR2 SNEGSKA (reference sequence).

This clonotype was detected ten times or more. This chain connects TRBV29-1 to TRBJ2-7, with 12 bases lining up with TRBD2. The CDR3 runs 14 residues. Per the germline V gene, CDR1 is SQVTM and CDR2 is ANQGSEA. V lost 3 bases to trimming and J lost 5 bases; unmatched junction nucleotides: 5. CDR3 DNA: TGCAGCGTTGAGGTACTAGCGGGGGGCCACGAGCAGTACTTC. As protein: CSVEVLAGGHEQYF.

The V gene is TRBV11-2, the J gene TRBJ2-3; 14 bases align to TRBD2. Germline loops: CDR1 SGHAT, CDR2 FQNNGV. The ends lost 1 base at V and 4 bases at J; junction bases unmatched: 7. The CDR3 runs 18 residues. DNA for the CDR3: TGTGCCAGCAGCTTAGCGGGACTAGCGGGAGAAAGGTCAGATACGCAGTATTTT. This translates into CASSLAGLAGERSDTQYF.

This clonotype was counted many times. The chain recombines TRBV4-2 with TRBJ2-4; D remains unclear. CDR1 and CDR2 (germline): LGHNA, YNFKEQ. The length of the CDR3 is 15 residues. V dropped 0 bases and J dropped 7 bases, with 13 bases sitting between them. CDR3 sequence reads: CASSQEATVWNIQYF. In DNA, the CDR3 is TGTGCCAGCAGCCAAGAGGCCACAGTTTGGAACATTCAGTACTTC.

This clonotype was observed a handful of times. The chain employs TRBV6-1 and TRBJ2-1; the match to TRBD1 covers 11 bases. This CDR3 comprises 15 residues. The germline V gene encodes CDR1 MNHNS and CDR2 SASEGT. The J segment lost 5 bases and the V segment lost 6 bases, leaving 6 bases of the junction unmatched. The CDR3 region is CASRTGTGGNNEQFF. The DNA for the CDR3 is TGTGCCAGCAGAACAGGGACAGGGGGAAACAATGAGCAGTTCTTC.

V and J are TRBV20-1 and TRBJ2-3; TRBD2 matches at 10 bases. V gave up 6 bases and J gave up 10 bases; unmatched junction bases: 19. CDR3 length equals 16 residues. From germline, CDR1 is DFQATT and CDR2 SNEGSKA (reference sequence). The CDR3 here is CSARDPGLAGAMAQYF. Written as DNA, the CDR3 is TGCAGTGCGAGGGACCCGGGGCTAGCGGGAGCCATGGCGCAGTATTTT.

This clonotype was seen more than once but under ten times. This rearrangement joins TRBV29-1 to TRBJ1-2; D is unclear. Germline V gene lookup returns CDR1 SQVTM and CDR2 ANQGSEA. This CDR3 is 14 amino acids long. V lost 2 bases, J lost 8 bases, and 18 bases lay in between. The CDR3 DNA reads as TGCAGCGTTGAAAGACCCCGCTTGCTGCGGGGCTACACCTTC. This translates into CSVERPRLLRGYTF. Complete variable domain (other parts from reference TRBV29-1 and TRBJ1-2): SAVISQKPSRDICQRGTSLTIQCQVDSQVTMMFWYRQQPGQSLTLIATANQGSEATYESGFVIDKFPISRPNLTFSTLTVSNMSPEDSSIYLCSVERPRLLRGYTFGSGTRLTVV.

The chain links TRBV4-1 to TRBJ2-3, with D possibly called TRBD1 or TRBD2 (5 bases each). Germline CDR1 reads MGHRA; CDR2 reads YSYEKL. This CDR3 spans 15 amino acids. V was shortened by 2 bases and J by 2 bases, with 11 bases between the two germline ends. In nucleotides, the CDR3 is TGCGCCAGCAGCCAATCTGGGGGAGACACAGATACGCAGTATTTT. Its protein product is CASSQSGGDTDTQYF.

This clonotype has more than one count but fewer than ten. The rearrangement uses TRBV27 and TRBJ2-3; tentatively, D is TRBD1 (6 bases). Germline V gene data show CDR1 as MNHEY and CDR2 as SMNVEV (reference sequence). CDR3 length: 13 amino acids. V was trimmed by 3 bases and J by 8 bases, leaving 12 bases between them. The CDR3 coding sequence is TGTGCCAGCAGTTTGGGGGCATTGGCTACGCAGTATTTT. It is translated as CASSLGALATQYF.

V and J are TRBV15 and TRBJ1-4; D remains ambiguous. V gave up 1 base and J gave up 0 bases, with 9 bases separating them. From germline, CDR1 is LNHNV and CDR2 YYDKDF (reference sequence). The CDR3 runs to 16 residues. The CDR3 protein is CATSRGAAATNEKLFF. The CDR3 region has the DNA TGTGCCACCAGCAGAGGGGCCGCTGCAACTAATGAAAAACTGTTTTTT.

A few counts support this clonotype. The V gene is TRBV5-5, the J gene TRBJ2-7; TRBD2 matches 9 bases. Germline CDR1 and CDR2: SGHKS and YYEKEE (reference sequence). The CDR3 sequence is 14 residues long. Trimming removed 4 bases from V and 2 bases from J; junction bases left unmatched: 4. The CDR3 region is CASSVEREAYEQYF. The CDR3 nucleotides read TGTGCCAGCAGCGTCGAGCGGGAGGCCTACGAGCAGTACTTC.

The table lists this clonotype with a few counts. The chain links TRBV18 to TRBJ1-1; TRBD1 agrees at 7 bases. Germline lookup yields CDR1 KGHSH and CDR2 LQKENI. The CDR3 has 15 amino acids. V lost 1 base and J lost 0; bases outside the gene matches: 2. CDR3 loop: CASSPQGQLNTEAFF. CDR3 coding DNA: TGTGCCAGCTCACCACAGGGACAGCTGAACACTGAAGCTTTCTTT.

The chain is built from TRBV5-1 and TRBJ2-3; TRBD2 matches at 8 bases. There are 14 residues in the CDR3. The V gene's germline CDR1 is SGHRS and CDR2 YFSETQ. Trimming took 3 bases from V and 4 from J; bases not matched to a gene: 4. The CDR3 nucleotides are TGCGCCAGCAGCTCCCGGACTAGCCCAGATACGCAGTATTTT. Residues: CASSSRTSPDTQYF.

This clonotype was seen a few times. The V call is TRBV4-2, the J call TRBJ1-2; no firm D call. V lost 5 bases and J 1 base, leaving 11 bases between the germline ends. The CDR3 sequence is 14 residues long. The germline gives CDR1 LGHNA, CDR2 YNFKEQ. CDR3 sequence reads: CASSTGRGNYGYTF. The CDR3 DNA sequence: TGTGCCAGCAGCACCGGACGGGGTAACTATGGCTACACCTTC.

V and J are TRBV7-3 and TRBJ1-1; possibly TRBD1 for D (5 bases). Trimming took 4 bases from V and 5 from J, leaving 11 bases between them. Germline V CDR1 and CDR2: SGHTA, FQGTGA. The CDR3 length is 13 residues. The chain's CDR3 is CASSSGLETEAFF. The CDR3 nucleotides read TGTGCCAGCAGCTCAGGGTTGGAAACTGAAGCTTTCTTT.

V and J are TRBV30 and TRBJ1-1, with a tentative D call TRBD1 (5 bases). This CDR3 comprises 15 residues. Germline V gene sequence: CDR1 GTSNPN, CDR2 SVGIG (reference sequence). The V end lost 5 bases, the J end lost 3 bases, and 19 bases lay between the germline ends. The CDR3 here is CAWAAGYGSDTEAFF. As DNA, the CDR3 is TGTGCCTGGGCTGCAGGGTACGGTTCCGACACTGAAGCTTTCTTT.

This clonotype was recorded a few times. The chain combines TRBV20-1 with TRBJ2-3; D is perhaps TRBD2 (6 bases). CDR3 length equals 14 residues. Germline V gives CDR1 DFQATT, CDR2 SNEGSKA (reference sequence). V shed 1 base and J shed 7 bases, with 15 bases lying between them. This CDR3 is CSARGLLARNTQYF. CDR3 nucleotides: TGCAGTGCTAGAGGATTGCTAGCGAGGAATACGCAGTATTTT.

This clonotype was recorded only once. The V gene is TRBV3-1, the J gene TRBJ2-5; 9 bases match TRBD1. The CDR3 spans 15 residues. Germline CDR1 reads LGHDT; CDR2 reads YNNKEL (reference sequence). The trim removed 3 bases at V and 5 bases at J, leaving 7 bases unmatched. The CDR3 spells CASSQWDRVAETQYF. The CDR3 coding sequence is TGTGCCAGCAGCCAGTGGGACAGGGTCGCCGAGACCCAGTACTTC.

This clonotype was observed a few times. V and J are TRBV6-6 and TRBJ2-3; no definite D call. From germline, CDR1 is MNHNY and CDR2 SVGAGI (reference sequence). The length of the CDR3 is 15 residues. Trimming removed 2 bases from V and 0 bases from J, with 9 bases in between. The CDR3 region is CASSYGEWSTDTQYF. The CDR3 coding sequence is TGTGCCAGCAGTTACGGAGAGTGGAGCACAGATACGCAGTATTTT.